The T cell receptor beta chain described here comes from a study of T cells after yellow fever vaccination. This clonotype was detected only a few times. As yet, its antigen is unknown. Study results and limitations: Primary-vaccination clones mostly resurfaced post-booster (nearly 97% CD4, 75% to 90% CD8). The CD4 compartment and the CD8 compartment contained a small share of clonotypes in common. FACS-sorted repertoires could contain abundant clonotypes contaminating from the bulk population.

The CDR3 covers 16 residues. Trimming stripped 6 bases from V and 0 bases from J, with 18 bases between. Germline values: CDR1 MNHEY, CDR2 SVGAGI. 5'RACE template switching produced TCR cDNA carrying a universal primer site and UMIs. TCRdb processed the 5' RACE reads anew with MiXCR; each CDR3 protein has one entry. The profile covers a few hundred thousand distinct CDR3 sequences, with 3.6% appearing a single time and less than 25% taken by the ten largest. The starting material was PBMCs, obtained on the day of the yellow fever booster vaccination. The V and J genes are TRBV6-5 and TRBJ2-7; maybe TRBD1 (6 bases). This TCR came from a man aged 18-30 years who received the YFV17D yellow fever vaccine. Written as DNA, the CDR3 is TGTGCCAGCAGCTTACGATTCGGACAGAGCTCCTACGAGCAGTACTTC. This codes for CASSLRFGQSSYEQYF.